This T cell receptor beta chain emerged from a study of beta chain features in type 1 diabetes. Whole-study results and caveats: Compared to healthy donors, patients appeared to have naive, central memory and Treg TCRB repertoires that were more alike.

Germline trimming cut 4 bases from V and 4 bases from J; bases unmatched to any gene: 5. Germline loops: CDR1 SGHDN, CDR2 FVKESK. The CDR3 has 15 amino acids. A note on this clone: Its target is unknown.

Sequenced material consisted of expressed TCRB transcripts (all of the isolated RNA was reverse transcribed). Some clones are missing from TCRdb's copy, which holds only in-frame ones; the method was immunoSEQ multiplex PCR. The data show 850,000 to 900,000 clones, roughly a sixth seen once. The sequenced sample was naive CD4+ T cells from blood. The chain employs TRBV14 and TRBJ2-1, with 9 bases fitting TRBD2. This TCR came from a woman between 18 and 29 years old in good health. CDR3 amino acids: CASSPGLAPYNEQFF. The DNA for the CDR3 is TGTGCCAGCAGCCCGGGACTAGCACCTTACAATGAGCAGTTCTTC.